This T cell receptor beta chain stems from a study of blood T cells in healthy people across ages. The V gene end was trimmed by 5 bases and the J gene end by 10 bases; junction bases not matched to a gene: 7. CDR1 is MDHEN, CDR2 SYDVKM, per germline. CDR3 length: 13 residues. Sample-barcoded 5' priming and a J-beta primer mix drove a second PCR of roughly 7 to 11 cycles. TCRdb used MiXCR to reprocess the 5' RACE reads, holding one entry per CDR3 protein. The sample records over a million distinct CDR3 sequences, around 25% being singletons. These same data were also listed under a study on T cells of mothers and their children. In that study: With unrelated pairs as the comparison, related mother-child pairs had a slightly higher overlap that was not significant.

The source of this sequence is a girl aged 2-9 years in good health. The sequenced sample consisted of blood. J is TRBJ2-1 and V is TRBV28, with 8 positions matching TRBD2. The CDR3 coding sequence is TGTGCCAGCAGTACCCCACTAGCGGCAGAGCAGTTCTTC. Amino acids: CASSTPLAAEQFF.